This record covers a single T cell receptor (beta chain). This entry belongs to a study of blood T cell repertoires in COVID-19. Sequencing used immunoSEQ multiplex PCR; TCRdb keeps in-frame clones, though not all of them. The sample holds roughly 30,000 clones, around 84% seen once. The specimen was peripheral blood. This TCR was recovered from a human donor in a cohort sampled during active COVID-19.

The CDR3 coding sequence is TGTGCCAGCATGGACTTTAACGTCCTGACTTTC. It encodes CASMDFNVLTF. The gene calls are TRBV12-3 or TRBV12-4 and TRBJ2-6, with a possible D match to TRBD2 (5 bases). The germline V and J ends were trimmed by 7 bases and 10 bases, with 8 bases remaining between them. The CDR3 length is 11 residues.